This is a list of T cell receptor beta chains from one sample in a study of blood T cell repertoires in COVID-19. Profiling relied on immunoSEQ multiplex PCR, and the TCRdb table lists in-frame clones only, not all of them. The sample lists 50,000 to 75,000 clones, 78% occurring once. Sequenced input: peripheral blood. The receptors stem from a man in his 60s with COVID-19, enrolled during active disease. The CDR3 runs from the conserved cysteine through the conserved F or W. The order of the fields is CDR3 protein, CDR3 DNA, V gene, D gene, J gene, clone size. The D gene is left open where the match is weak. Rows give clone size only sometimes, using once, few, many, or a class for an expanded clone.

CDR3: CASSLQGSTDTQYF; DNA: TGTGCCAGCAGCTTACAGGGGAGCACAGATACGCAGTATTTT; V: TRBV7-9; D: -; J: TRBJ2-3; size: -
CDR3: CASRPPAGGESYNEQFF; DNA: TGTGCCAGTAGGCCCCCCGCGGGAGGGGAATCCTACAATGAGCAGTTCTTC; V: TRBV19; D: TRBD2; J: TRBJ2-1; size: -
CDR3: CASSLAGGRDREQYF; DNA: TGTGCCAGCAGCTTGGCCGGGGGGCGGGATAGGGAGCAGTACTTC; V: TRBV5-4; D: -; J: TRBJ2-7; size: once
CDR3: CASSFSVNQPQHF; DNA: TGTGCCAGCAGTTTTTCGGTTAATCAGCCCCAGCATTTT; V: TRBV12-3/TRBV12-4; D: -; J: TRBJ1-5; size: -
CDR3: CASSPMGQGAYEQYF; DNA: TGCGCCAGCAGCCCTATGGGACAGGGTGCTTACGAGCAGTACTTC; V: TRBV5-1; D: TRBD1; J: TRBJ2-7; size: once
CDR3: CASSLTVQETQYF; DNA: TGCGCCAGCAGCTTGACAGTACAAGAGACCCAGTACTTC; V: TRBV5-1; D: -; J: TRBJ2-5; size: -
CDR3: CASSLGGLAGVGLRYEQYF; DNA: TGTGCCAGCAGCTTAGGGGGACTAGCGGGAGTAGGCCTTAGGTATGAGCAGTACTTC; V: TRBV13; D: TRBD2; J: TRBJ2-7; size: -
CDR3: CASSFRIYNSPLHF; DNA: TGTGCCAGCAGTTTCAGGATTTATAATTCACCCCTCCACTTT; V: TRBV5-6; D: -; J: TRBJ1-6; size: -
CDR3: CASRDRGNQPQHF; DNA: TGTGCCAGTAGAGACAGGGGCAATCAGCCCCAGCATTTT; V: TRBV19; D: TRBD1; J: TRBJ1-5; size: -
CDR3: CASSPGREQYF; DNA: TGTGCCAGCAGTCCGGGGAGGGAGCAGTACTTC; V: TRBV6-6; D: -; J: TRBJ2-7; size: -
CDR3: CASSQDLGQGMGYTF; DNA: TGTGCCAGCAGCCAAGATTTGGGACAGGGTATGGGCTACACCTTC; V: TRBV3-1/TRBV3-2; D: TRBD1; J: TRBJ1-2; size: -
CDR3: CATSRARGGALSEQYF; DNA: TGTGCCACCAGCAGAGCGAGGGGGGGGGCCTTATCTGAGCAGTACTTC; V: TRBV15; D: -; J: TRBJ2-7; size: -
CDR3: CASSTGTTNDEQFF; DNA: TGTGCCAGCAGCACCGGGACAACCAACGATGAGCAGTTCTTC; V: TRBV7-9; D: -; J: TRBJ2-1; size: -
CDR3: CASSFDRGNNEQFF; DNA: TGTGCCAGCAGTTTCGACAGGGGAAACAATGAGCAGTTCTTC; V: TRBV28; D: TRBD1; J: TRBJ2-1; size: -
CDR3: CASSSSGAVASGNTIYF; DNA: TGTGCCAGTAGTAGCTCAGGGGCCGTTGCCTCTGGAAACACCATATATTTT; V: TRBV19; D: -; J: TRBJ1-3; size: -
CDR3: CASSIWEAGRNEQFF; DNA: TGTGCCAGTAGTATATGGGAGGCGGGCCGCAATGAGCAGTTCTTC; V: TRBV19; D: -; J: TRBJ2-1; size: -
CDR3: CASSQDFQGGQPQHF; DNA: TGTGCCAGCAGCCAAGATTTCCAGGGAGGACAGCCCCAGCATTTT; V: TRBV3-1/TRBV3-2; D: -; J: TRBJ1-5; size: -
CDR3: CASSYRDSEAFF; DNA: TGTGCCAGCAGCTACCGGGACAGTGAAGCTTTCTTT; V: TRBV21-1; D: -; J: TRBJ1-1; size: -
CDR3: CASSIGTFYGYTF; DNA: TGTGCCAGTAGTATCGGGACTTTCTATGGCTACACCTTC; V: TRBV19; D: -; J: TRBJ1-2; size: -
CDR3: CASSQGTLDEKLFF; DNA: TGCGCCAGTTCACAGGGGACCTTGGATGAAAAACTGTTTTTT; V: TRBV10-1; D: TRBD1; J: TRBJ1-4; size: -
CDR3: CGGGGGDTQYF; DNA: TGTGGTGGGGGGGGAGGAGATACGCAGTATTTT; V: TRBV30; D: TRBD2; J: TRBJ2-3; size: -
CDR3: CASSQERTHEQYF; DNA: TGCGCCAGCAGCCAAGAGAGGACTCACGAGCAGTACTTC; V: TRBV4-1; D: -; J: TRBJ2-7; size: -
CDR3: CASSGGQGAITEAFF; DNA: TGCGCCAGCAGCGGTGGACAGGGGGCGATCACTGAAGCTTTCTTT; V: TRBV5-1; D: TRBD1; J: TRBJ1-1; size: -
CDR3: CASSLEGQGNHEQYF; DNA: TGTGCCAGCAGCTTAGAAGGACAGGGAAACCACGAGCAGTACTTC; V: TRBV7-3; D: TRBD1; J: TRBJ2-7; size: -